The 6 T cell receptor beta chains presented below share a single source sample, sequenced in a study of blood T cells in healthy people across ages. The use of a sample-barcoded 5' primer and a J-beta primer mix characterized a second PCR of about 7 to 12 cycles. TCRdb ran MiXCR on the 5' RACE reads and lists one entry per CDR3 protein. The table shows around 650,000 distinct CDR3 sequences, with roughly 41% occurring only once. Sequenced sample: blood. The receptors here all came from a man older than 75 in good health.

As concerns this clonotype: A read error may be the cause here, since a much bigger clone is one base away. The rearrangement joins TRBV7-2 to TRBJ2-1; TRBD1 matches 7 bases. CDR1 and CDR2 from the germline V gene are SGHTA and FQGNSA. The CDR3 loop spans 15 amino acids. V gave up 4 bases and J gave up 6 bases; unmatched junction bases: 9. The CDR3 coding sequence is TGTACCAGCAGCTCCCGGACAGGCCCCTCCAATGAGCAGTTCTTC. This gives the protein CTSSSRTGPSNEQFF. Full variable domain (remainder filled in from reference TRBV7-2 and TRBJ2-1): GAGVSQSPSNKVTEKGKDVELRCDPISGHTALYWYRQSLGQGLEFLIYFQGNSAPDKSGLPSDRFSAERTGGSVSTLTIQRTQQEDSAVYLCTSSSRTGPSNEQFFGPGTRLTVL.

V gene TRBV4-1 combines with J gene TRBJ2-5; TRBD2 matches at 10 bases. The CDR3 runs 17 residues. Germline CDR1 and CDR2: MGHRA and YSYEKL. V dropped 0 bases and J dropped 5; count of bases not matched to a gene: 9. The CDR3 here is CASSQELAGIPRETQYF. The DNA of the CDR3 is TGCGCCAGCAGCCAAGAACTAGCGGGGATCCCCCGGGAGACCCAGTACTTC.

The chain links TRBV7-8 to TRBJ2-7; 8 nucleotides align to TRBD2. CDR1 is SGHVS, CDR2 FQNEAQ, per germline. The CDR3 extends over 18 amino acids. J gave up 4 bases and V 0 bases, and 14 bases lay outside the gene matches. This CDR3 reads CASSLAGRGGLGVYEQYF. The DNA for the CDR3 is TGTGCCAGCAGCTTAGCCGGTCGGGGGGGCCTGGGGGTTTACGAGCAGTACTTC.

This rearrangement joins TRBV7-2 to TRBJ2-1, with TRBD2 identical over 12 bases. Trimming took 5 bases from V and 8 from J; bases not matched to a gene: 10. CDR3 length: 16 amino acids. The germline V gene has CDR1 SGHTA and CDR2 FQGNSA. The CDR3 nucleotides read TGTGCCAGCAGCCTTAAAACTAGCGGGAGGTTCGATGAGCAGTTCTTC. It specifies CASSLKTSGRFDEQFF.

The CDR3 loop is CAASGTTNEKLFF. DNA of the CDR3: TGTGCCGCCTCAGGGACAACTAATGAAAAACTGTTTTTT. The chain joins TRBV10-3 to TRBJ1-4; TRBD1 is a possible D gene (5 bases). Germline V CDR1 and CDR2: ENHRY, SYGVKD. The CDR3 is 13 residues long. Trimming shortened V by 11 bases and J by 0 bases, and 10 bases separated the two germline ends.

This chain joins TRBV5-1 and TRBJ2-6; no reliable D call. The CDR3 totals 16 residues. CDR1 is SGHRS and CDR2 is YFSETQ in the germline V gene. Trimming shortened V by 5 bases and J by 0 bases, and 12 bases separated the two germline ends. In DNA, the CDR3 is TGCGCCAGCAGTCGCGACGGCCACTCTGGGGCCAACGTCCTGACTTTC. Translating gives CASSRDGHSGANVLTF.